Presented here are 29 T cell receptor beta chains from one specimen sequenced in a study of control samples from healthy donors and cancer patients. Generated by immunoSEQ multiplex PCR, the TCRdb table keeps only in-frame clones and is missing some. Of roughly 150,000 clones in the sample, 80% to 90% were seen once. Specimen: blood. The source is a man between 18 and 35 years old in good health.

The chain employs TRBV15 and TRBJ1-4; D ambiguous. CDR1 is LNHNV, CDR2 YYDKDF, per germline (reference sequence). Trimming removed 1 base from V and 7 bases from J, with 7 bases in between. The CDR3 consists of 13 residues. The CDR3 DNA reads TGTGCCACCAGCAGAGTCCCGAGTGAAAAACTGTTTTTT. This encodes CATSRVPSEKLFF.

This chain connects TRBV3-1 (or the pseudogene TRBV3-2) to TRBJ2-2; D gene uncertain. Trimming took 2 bases from V and 7 from J, leaving 8 bases between them. Germline loops: CDR1 LGHDT, CDR2 YNNKEL (reference sequence). This CDR3 contains 13 residues. The CDR3 DNA is TGTGCCAGCAGCCAATGGTCAATCGGGGAGCTGTTTTTT. This translates into CASSQWSIGELFF.

The genes are TRBV9 and TRBJ1-3; possible D gene TRBD1, 6 bases. This CDR3 has 15 residues. V was cut by 0 bases and J by 4 bases, with 11 bases left in between. In germline, CDR1 is SGDLS, CDR2 YYNGEE. CDR3 sequence: CASSVDRGAGNTIYF. CDR3 DNA sequence: TGTGCCAGCAGCGTAGATCGGGGGGCAGGAAACACCATATATTTT.

The count of this clone is one. The V gene is TRBV30, the J gene TRBJ2-3; 9 nucleotides match TRBD2. Trimming removed 3 bases from V and 3 bases from J; junction bases left unmatched: 7. The CDR3 sequence is 15 residues long. Germline V CDR1 and CDR2: GTSNPN, SVGIG (reference sequence). CDR3 sequence: CAWSAGGLRTDTQYF. CDR3 bases: TGTGCCTGGAGCGCGGGGGGGCTTCGGACAGATACGCAGTATTTT.

The chain carries TRBV2 and TRBJ1-1, with TRBD1 matching 7 bases. CDR1 and CDR2 (germline): SNHLY, FYNNEI. The CDR3 is 15 residues long. J gave up 2 bases and V 5 bases, and 8 bases lay outside the gene matches. This CDR3 is CASSTEGTANTEAFF. CDR3 nucleotide sequence: TGTGCCAGCAGTACCGAAGGGACAGCTAACACTGAAGCTTTCTTT. Full variable domain (remainder filled in from reference TRBV2 and TRBJ1-1): EPEVTQTPSHQVTQMGQEVILRCVPISNHLYFYWYRQILGQKVEFLVSFYNNEISEKSEIFDDQFSVERPDGSNFTLKIRSTKLEDSAMYFCASSTEGTANTEAFFGQGTRLTVV.

The genes are TRBV4-2 and TRBJ2-2; TRBD1 aligns across 7 bases. Germline V gene sequence: CDR1 LGHNA, CDR2 YNFKEQ. This CDR3 region has 17 residues. V shed 0 bases, J shed 3 bases, and the junction held 7 bases outside the gene matches. The CDR3 coding sequence is TGTGCCAGCAGCCAAGATCGCAGGACAGGATACACCGGGGAGCTGTTTTTT. This translates into CASSQDRRTGYTGELFF.

V and J are TRBV27 and TRBJ1-5, with 9 positions matching TRBD1. Per the germline V gene, CDR1 is MNHEY and CDR2 is SMNVEV (reference sequence). The J segment lost 7 bases and the V segment lost 5 bases, leaving 6 bases of the junction unmatched. The CDR3 is 14 amino acids. The CDR3 region has the DNA TGTGCCAGCAGTCAAGGACAGGGGATCCAGCCCCAGCATTTT. Translated: CASSQGQGIQPQHF.

The chain joins TRBV7-2 to TRBJ1-1; D not resolved. This CDR3 has 14 amino acids. V was clipped by 2 bases and J by 4 bases, with 11 bases between them. CDR1 is SGHTA, CDR2 FQGNSA, per germline. The CDR3 reads CASSLRVWGTEAFF. CDR3 DNA: TGTGCCAGCAGCTTACGGGTTTGGGGCACTGAAGCTTTCTTT.

In nucleotides, the CDR3 is TGTGCCAGCAGCTTCCACTGGGGCTCCTACAATGAGCAGTTCTTC. Protein sequence: CASSFHWGSYNEQFF. The rearrangement uses TRBV7-2 and TRBJ2-1; D unresolved. The CDR3 has 15 residues. Deletions cut 3 bases from V and 0 bases from J, with 9 bases between. Per the germline V gene, CDR1 is SGHTA and CDR2 is FQGNSA.

The chain joins TRBV19 to TRBJ2-2; D is possibly TRBD1 (6 bases). The ends were cut back, 4 bases at V and 2 bases at J, with 14 bases in the middle. Germline lookup yields CDR1 LNHDA and CDR2 SQIVND (reference sequence). This CDR3 is built from 16 residues. The DNA for the CDR3 is TGTGCCAGTAGTACCCGACAGGAGATAAACACCGGGGAGCTGTTTTTT. Its translation is CASSTRQEINTGELFF.

The chain couples TRBV5-1 to TRBJ2-3; no reliable D call. V was cut by 0 bases and J by 2 bases, with 7 bases left in between. The germline V gene has CDR1 SGHRS and CDR2 YFSETQ. This CDR3 spans 14 amino acids. The CDR3 nucleotides are TGCGCCAGCAGCTTGGAAGGGAACACAGATACGCAGTATTTT. It codes for CASSLEGNTDTQYF.

This chain joins TRBV6-2 or TRBV6-3 and TRBJ2-3; a possible D gene is TRBD2 (6 bases). V was shortened by 5 bases and J by 0 bases, with 18 bases between the two germline ends. CDR1 and CDR2 from the germline V gene are MNHEY and SVGEGT. This CDR3 spans 17 amino acids. CDR3 DNA sequence: TGTGCCAGCAGTATCGGATGGGACTCTTTAAGCACAGATACGCAGTATTTT. It is translated as CASSIGWDSLSTDTQYF.

The V and J genes are TRBV11-2 and TRBJ1-2; D is unresolved. Germline CDR1 is SGHAT and CDR2 is FQNNGV. Between the trimmed V and J ends, which lost 5 bases and 8 bases, there was a span of 12 bases. This CDR3 comprises 12 residues. CDR3 sequence (DNA): TGTGCCAGCAGCCAAACAACGAGGGGCTACACCTTC. Translation: CASSQTTRGYTF.

In this sample, this clone turned up a few times. J is TRBJ1-1 and V is TRBV18; 8 bases agree with TRBD1. This CDR3 is 15 amino acids long. Per germline, CDR1 KGHSH and CDR2 LQKENI. The J segment lost 6 bases and the V segment lost 4 bases, leaving 10 bases of the junction unmatched. The CDR3 reads CASSLGQGAFAEAFF. CDR3 coding DNA: TGTGCCAGCTCACTCGGACAGGGCGCCTTCGCTGAAGCTTTCTTT.

This clone showed up just a few times. The rearrangement links TRBV5-4 to TRBJ1-1; D may be TRBD1 (6 bases). The CDR3 covers 15 residues. Trimming took 6 bases from V and 2 from J, leaving 17 bases between them. Per the germline V gene, CDR1 is SGHNT and CDR2 is YYREEE (reference sequence). The CDR3 loop reads CASTILTGYNTEAFF. CDR3 nucleotides: TGTGCCAGCACCATACTGACAGGCTATAACACTGAAGCTTTCTTT.

The chain carries TRBV4-3 and TRBJ2-1; 14 bases are shared with TRBD2. Germline V CDR1 and CDR2: LGHNA, YSLEER. The CDR3 totals 20 residues. The V and J ends lost 4 bases and 7 bases, in that order; junction bases with no gene match: 18. This chain's CDR3 is CASSPERGLAGAHHLNEQFF. The CDR3 coding sequence is TGCGCCAGCAGCCCGGAGAGGGGACTAGCGGGGGCCCACCACTTGAATGAGCAGTTCTTC.

The chain links TRBV10-2 to TRBJ2-3, with D possibly matching TRBD2 (5 bases). CDR1 and CDR2 (germline): WSHSY, SAAADI. V lost 7 bases and J 0 bases, leaving 14 bases between the germline ends. The CDR3 covers 15 residues. CDR3 region: CASTKERTSTDTQYF. CDR3 coding DNA: TGCGCCAGCACCAAGGAGCGGACTAGCACAGATACGCAGTATTTT.

This chain uses TRBV29-1 with TRBJ2-5; the D gene is possibly TRBD1 (6 bases). The CDR3 extends over 11 amino acids. The V gene's germline CDR1 is SQVTM and CDR2 ANQGSEA. Deletions cut 7 bases from V and 5 bases from J, with 11 bases between. The CDR3 DNA is TGCAGCGCGAGGGGGTGGGAGACCCAGTACTTC. It translates to CSARGWETQYF.

The chain joins TRBV5-4 to TRBJ2-3; 11 bases are a match to TRBD2. This CDR3 region has 16 residues. The V gene end was trimmed by 1 base and the J gene end by 4 bases; junction bases not matched to a gene: 5. Germline V gene sequence: CDR1 SGHNT, CDR2 YYREEE (reference sequence). The CDR3 here is CASSLTTSGDADTQYF. Written as DNA, the CDR3 is TGTGCCAGCAGCTTGACGACTAGCGGGGATGCAGATACGCAGTATTTT.

This rearrangement joins TRBV6-5 to TRBJ1-1; no definite D call. Between the trimmed V and J ends, which lost 7 bases and 7 bases, there was a span of 16 bases. Germline values: CDR1 MNHEY, CDR2 SVGAGI. CDR3 length: 13 residues. The CDR3 loop reads CASTPSRENEAFF. The CDR3 bases are TGTGCCAGCACGCCCTCCCGGGAGAATGAAGCTTTCTTT.

The genes are TRBV6-1 and TRBJ2-7; no clear D gene. This CDR3 spans 15 amino acids. In germline, CDR1 is MNHNS, CDR2 SASEGT. Trimming shortened V by 2 bases and J by 2 bases, and 13 bases separated the two germline ends. The CDR3 spells CASSESPTVAYEQYF. The CDR3 nucleotides are TGTGCCAGCAGTGAATCCCCAACGGTGGCCTACGAGCAGTACTTC.

This chain uses TRBV7-2 with TRBJ1-1; 8 bases agree with TRBD1. Germline CDR1 and CDR2: SGHTA and FQGNSA. V lost 1 base and J lost 4; bases outside the gene matches: 8. The CDR3 consists of 16 residues. In DNA form, the CDR3 reads TGTGCCAGCAGCTTAGGTCCAGGGGGCTTGGGCACTGAAGCTTTCTTT. As protein: CASSLGPGGLGTEAFF. Using reference TRBV7-2 and TRBJ1-1 for the parts outside the CDR3, the full variable domain is GAGVSQSPSNKVTEKGKDVELRCDPISGHTALYWYRQSLGQGLEFLIYFQGNSAPDKSGLPSDRFSAERTGGSVSTLTIQRTQQEDSAVYLCASSLGPGGLGTEAFFGQGTRLTVV.

The V call is TRBV19, the J call TRBJ2-1; D gene uncertain. Germline-derived CDR1 and CDR2 are LNHDA and SQIVND (reference sequence). The CDR3 has 14 amino acids. Between the trimmed V and J ends, which lost 0 bases and 5 bases, there was a span of 8 bases. The CDR3 DNA follows: TGTGCCAGTAGTATAGACACAGTAGACAATGAGCAGTTCTTC. This gives the protein CASSIDTVDNEQFF.

This clone appeared a single time. This sequence joins TRBV5-4 and TRBJ2-5, with D perhaps matching TRBD1 (5 bases). From germline, CDR1 is SGHNT and CDR2 YYREEE (reference sequence). This CDR3 has 14 amino acids. The V and J ends lost 0 bases and 1 base respectively, with 7 bases between them. Written as DNA, the CDR3 is TGTGCCAGCAGCTTGGAGGGGCTCCAAGAGACCCAGTACTTC. Translation gives CASSLEGLQETQYF.

This chain joins TRBV5-1 and TRBJ2-5; a possible D gene is TRBD1 (6 bases). The CDR3 extends over 13 amino acids. V gave up 2 bases and J gave up 2 bases, with 7 bases separating them. The germline V gene has CDR1 SGHRS and CDR2 YFSETQ. The CDR3 spells CASSFQGQETQYF. The DNA for the CDR3 is TGCGCCAGCAGCTTTCAGGGGCAAGAGACCCAGTACTTC.

The chain carries TRBV4-3 and TRBJ2-7, with 8 bases identical to TRBD2. The V segment lost 4 bases and the J segment 5 bases; nucleotides outside the gene matches: 10. CDR3 length: 15 amino acids. The germline CDR1 and CDR2 sequences are LGHNA and YSLEER. Here the CDR3 reads CASSPMRGARDEQYF. The CDR3 DNA follows: TGCGCCAGCAGCCCTATGCGGGGGGCCAGGGACGAGCAGTACTTC.

In DNA form, the CDR3 reads TGTGCCAGCATACCCCAAGGCGCTATGGGTACGCAGTATTTT. This sequence encodes CASIPQGAMGTQYF. The gene calls are TRBV7-2 and TRBJ2-3, with no clear D. V lost 7 bases to trimming and J lost 8 bases, with 19 bases between them. Per the germline V gene, CDR1 is SGHTA and CDR2 is FQGNSA. The CDR3 consists of 14 residues.

The rearrangement joins TRBV6-5 to TRBJ1-4; possibly TRBD1 for D (5 bases). The CDR3 consists of 13 residues. CDR1 is MNHEY and CDR2 is SVGAGI in the germline V gene. V was trimmed by 2 bases and J by 6 bases, leaving 7 bases between them. In DNA form, the CDR3 reads TGTGCCAGCAGTTACAGGGGAGATGAAAAACTGTTTTTT. Its protein product is CASSYRGDEKLFF.

This chain links TRBV15 with TRBJ1-3, with a tentative D call TRBD1 (6 bases). V lost 5 bases and J lost 5, with 22 bases in between. The CDR3 consists of 17 residues. Per the germline V gene, CDR1 is LNHNV and CDR2 is YYDKDF (reference sequence). The CDR3 sequence is CATSEEAVTGLRNTIYF. The DNA of the CDR3 is TGTGCCACCAGCGAAGAAGCCGTAACAGGGCTGAGAAACACCATATATTTT.